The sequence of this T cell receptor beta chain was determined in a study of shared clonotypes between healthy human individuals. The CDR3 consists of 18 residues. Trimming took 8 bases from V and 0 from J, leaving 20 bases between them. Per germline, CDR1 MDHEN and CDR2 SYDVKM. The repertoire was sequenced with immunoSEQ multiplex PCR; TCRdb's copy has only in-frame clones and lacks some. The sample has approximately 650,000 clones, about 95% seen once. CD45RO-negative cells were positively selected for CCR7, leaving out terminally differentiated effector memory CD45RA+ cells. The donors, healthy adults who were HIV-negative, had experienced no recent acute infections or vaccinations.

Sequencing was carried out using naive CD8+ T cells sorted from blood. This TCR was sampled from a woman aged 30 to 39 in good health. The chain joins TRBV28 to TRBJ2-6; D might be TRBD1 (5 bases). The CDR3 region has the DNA TGTGCCAGCGGAGAACAGGAGCGAGTCGGCTCTGGGGCCAACGTCCTGACTTTC. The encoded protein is CASGEQERVGSGANVLTF.